The present entry profiles one T cell receptor beta chain with its context. What it binds is not known. Relative to the germline gene, one junction end is altered; a read error may explain this. Germline V CDR1 and CDR2: SGHAT, FQNNGV. The CDR3 sequence is 11 residues long. The data were taken from a study of T cell responses to AZD1222 COVID-19 vaccine. Study-level points and caveats: Compared with day 0, the breadth and depth of the Spike-specific TCR repertoire rose significantly after two doses of AZD1222.

This table comes from immunoSEQ multiplex PCR, and its TCRdb copy is limited to in-frame clones, with some not included. The sample comprises approximately 100,000 clones, about 89% of which are singletons, and around 7% rests with the top ten. This chain connects TRBV11-2 to TRBJ2-7, with D tentatively TRBD1 or TRBD2 (5 bases each). The TCR sequence derives from an adult in good health. This specimen was peripheral blood, taken on day 0 of AZD1222 vaccination. CDR3 amino acids: CASSPRTGAIF. Written as DNA, the CDR3 is TGTGCCAGCAGTCCGCGGACCGGGGCGATCTTC. Drawing the rest from reference TRBV11-2 and TRBJ2-7, the complete variable domain is EAGVAQSPRYKIIEKRQSVAFWCNPISGHATLYWYQQILGQGPKLLIQFQNNGVVDDSQLPKDRFSAERLKGVDSTLKIQPAKLEDSAVYLCASSPRTGAIFGPGTRLTVT.